This T cell receptor beta chain was captured by sequencing in a study of human T cells and chemical hapten exposure. TCRdb processed the RACE reads anew with MiXCR; each CDR3 protein has one entry. The sample consists of 90,000 or so distinct CDR3 sequences, about 9% of them appearing once. This clonotype occurred a few times. The antigen remains unidentified. Indicated time point: pre-sensitization, week 0. As for treatment: therapeutic diphenylcyclopropenone sensitization with weekly scalp DPC. Someone pulled total RNA out of unfractionated whole blood. Findings and caveats of the study: There was no change with DPC sensitization in TCRs above 1 in 1000 frequency. Expanded TCRs formed significantly more large CDR3 similarity clusters than controls.

The CDR3 runs to 16 residues. The V gene's germline CDR1 is DFQATT and CDR2 SNEGSKA (reference sequence). V was pared by 3 bases and J by 0 bases, with 7 bases of the junction left unmatched. Sequences were derived from whole blood, sampled in connection with sensitization to the hapten diphenylcyclopropenone (DPC). This chain uses TRBV20-1 with TRBJ2-2; TRBD2 matches at 7 bases. The source is a man aged 35 to 55 with alopecia areata. Some clones in this sample may be carry-over from other donors' samples. In DNA, the CDR3 is TGCAGTGCTAGGGGGCTAGCGGCCGCGAACACCGGGGAGCTGTTTTTT. The encoded protein is CSARGLAAANTGELFF.